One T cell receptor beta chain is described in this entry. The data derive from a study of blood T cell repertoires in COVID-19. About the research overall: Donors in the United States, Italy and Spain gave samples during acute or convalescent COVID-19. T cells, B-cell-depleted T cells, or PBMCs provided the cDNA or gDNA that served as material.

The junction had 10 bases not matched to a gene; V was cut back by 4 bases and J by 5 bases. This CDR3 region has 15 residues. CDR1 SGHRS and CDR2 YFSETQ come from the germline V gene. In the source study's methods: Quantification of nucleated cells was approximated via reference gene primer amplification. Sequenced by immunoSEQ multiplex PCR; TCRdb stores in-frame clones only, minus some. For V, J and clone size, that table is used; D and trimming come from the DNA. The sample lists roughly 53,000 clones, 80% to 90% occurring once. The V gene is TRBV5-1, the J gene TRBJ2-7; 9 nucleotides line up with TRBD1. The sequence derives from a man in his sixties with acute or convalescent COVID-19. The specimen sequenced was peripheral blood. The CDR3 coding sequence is TGCGCCAGCAGCGCTTCCGGGACAGGGCTCGACGAGCAGTACTTC. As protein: CASSASGTGLDEQYF.